This T cell receptor (beta chain) was sequenced during a study of cytomegalovirus exposure and HLA in healthy donors. Whole-study results and caveats: In vitro testing confirmed a few CMV-associated chains as specific for CMV antigens.

The donors belonged to the approximately 120-subject validation cohort, separate from the roughly 670-subject first cohort. The assay was immunoSEQ multiplex PCR, and TCRdb's table has in-frame clones only and misses some. The table shows about 340,000 clones, with 86% occurring only once. To note about this clone: The antigen is not known. Other nucleotide sequences in the sample specify the same CDR3.

Germline values: CDR1 SGHTA, CDR2 FQGNSA. This CDR3 is 14 amino acids long. V was clipped by 0 bases and J by 4 bases; unmatched bases: 2. The chain joins TRBV7-2 to TRBJ2-7; 8 positions agree with TRBD2. The source is a woman aged 18 to 35 in good health and CMV-seronegative. Sequenced input: PBMCs. CDR3 protein: CASSLASGGYEQYF. The CDR3 nucleotides are TGTGCCAGCAGCTTAGCGAGCGGGGGATACGAGCAGTACTTC.